This T cell receptor (beta chain) was profiled in a study of cytomegalovirus exposure and HLA in healthy donors. Study context: From donors who were HLA-typed, an early data release held approximately 91 million unique TCRs. Study-level findings and limits: Rarity held for most TCR sequences, but there were some public TCRs that occurred in many donors.

About this clone: Its target is unknown.

V lost 1 base to trimming and J lost 3 bases; unmatched junction nucleotides: 4. This CDR3 is built from 15 residues. The germline V gene encodes CDR1 SEHNR and CDR2 FQNEAQ (reference sequence). PCR involved 60 Vbeta and 13 Jbeta primers. In the authors' methods: Unique TCR beta chains numbered around 80 million in a later analysis, with 10 million to 14 million shared. Clones were read by immunoSEQ multiplex PCR, and TCRdb kept only the in-frame ones, dropping some. V and J calls and clone size come straight from that table; D and trimming were deduced from the DNA. The table lists more than 85,000 clones, roughly 80% of them singletons, with around 5.9% in the top ten.

What was sequenced was PBMCs. The clonotype comes from a young man in good health and CMV-seropositive. The chain joins TRBV7-9 to TRBJ2-7, with 9 bases that match TRBD1. The CDR3 bases are TGTGCCAGCAGCTTAGAGTGGACAGGGGTCTACGAGCAGTACTTC. Protein: CASSLEWTGVYEQYF.